This paragraph reports one T cell receptor beta chain. Its antigen is unknown. The sample is drawn from a study of cytomegalovirus exposure and HLA in healthy donors. The V and J ends lost 0 bases and 7 bases, in that order; junction bases with no gene match: 10. This CDR3 spans 18 amino acids. CDR1 and CDR2 (germline): WNHNN, SYGVQD (reference sequence). Regarding the study as a whole: Many donors carried some public TCRs, although rarity characterized most TCR sequences.

60 Vbeta and 13 Jbeta primers were used in PCR. The table came from immunoSEQ multiplex PCR; TCRdb's copy has only in-frame clones and leaves some out. There are some 160,000 clones in the sample; roughly 80% occur only once, and more than 8% lies in the top ten. The clonotype was recovered from a male donor in good health and CMV-seropositive. Sample: PBMCs. The chain uses TRBV10-1 and TRBJ2-1; 12 bases fit TRBD2. CDR3 amino acids: CASSESSASGGALNEQFF. DNA of the CDR3: TGCGCCAGCAGTGAGTCATCGGCTAGCGGGGGGGCCCTTAATGAGCAGTTCTTC.